This TCR beta chain was captured in a study of spatial heterogeneity in lung cancer. Study summary: Matched bulk RNA-seq yielded a T cell transcriptional module score. Counts of TCR transcripts in tumor regions correlated strongly with that score. Across the raw uncorrected reads, a unique TCR and UMI combination was observed, on average, more than ten times.

Regarding the study as a whole: It was found that expanded intratumoral alpha and beta TCR counts tracked tumor mutation counts.

This clonotype occurred many times. Antigen specificity is unknown. The CDR3 is 14 amino acids. The V gene's germline CDR1 is SGHVS and CDR2 FNYEAQ. The V gene end was trimmed by 6 bases and the J gene end by 5 bases; junction bases not matched to a gene: 7. As to time point: sample taken at primary tumor resection. In TCRdb, the 5' RACE reads were re-called with MiXCR into one record per CDR3 protein. The sample gives some 96,000 distinct CDR3 sequences, about 4.4% of which show up once; around 20% is in the top ten. The gene calls are TRBV7-6 and TRBJ2-3; 8 positions match TRBD2. The origin of this receptor is a male donor with early-stage non-small cell lung cancer. Sequenced material: lung tumor tissue, taken at surgery. CDR3: CASSRTSGRDTQYF. In DNA, the CDR3 is TGTGCCAGCAGTCGTACTAGCGGAAGAGATACGCAGTATTTT.